These 32 T cell receptor beta chains were sequenced from one sample in a study of T-cell memory formation after mild COVID-19 (dated by TCRdb to about 2021). The library was prepared using 5' RACE. TCRdb records Illumina NovaSeq 6000 as the sequencer. Using fastp trimming at Q25 and MiXCR clonotype assembly, TCRdb reanalyzed the public sequencing data and kept in-frame beta chains. Each entry merges the rows of one CDR3 protein and shows their most common DNA and genes. The sample records 300,000 to 400,000 distinct CDR3 sequences, around 27% of which are singletons. The ten largest account for roughly 12% of the sample. The sequenced sample consisted of PBMCs or a T cell subset sorted from them (not recorded which). These receptors all stem from an adult woman who had mild COVID-19 (a few samples of this study predate the infection). The sample titles of this study are shuffled in the database, so cell type and time point are left out; the donor was told from shared clones.

V is TRBV20-1 and J is TRBJ1-5; TRBD1 matches 8 bases. CDR1 is DFQATT and CDR2 is SNEGSKA in the germline V gene (reference sequence). The CDR3 covers 16 residues. With 2 bases clipped from V and 6 bases from J, the junction kept 12 bases outside the gene matches. CDR3 sequence (DNA): TGCAGTGCTAGACCATACGACAGGGGTGGACTTCAGCCCCAGCATTTT. This gives the protein CSARPYDRGGLQPQHF.

This clonotype has at least ten counts. This chain links TRBV7-9 with TRBJ2-3, with 11 bases identical to TRBD2. V lost 1 base and J lost 4; bases outside the gene matches: 4. There are 16 residues in the CDR3. Germline V gene lookup returns CDR1 SEHNR and CDR2 FQNEAQ (reference sequence). CDR3 protein: CASSLVLAGGSDTQYF. CDR3 nucleotides: TGTGCCAGCAGCTTAGTTCTAGCGGGAGGTTCAGATACGCAGTATTTT.

This clonotype has a handful of counts. J is TRBJ2-1 and V is TRBV24-1, with D possibly being TRBD1 (6 bases). This CDR3 has 15 amino acids. The V end lost 4 bases, the J end lost 2 bases, and 11 bases lay between the germline ends. Germline-derived CDR1 and CDR2 are KGHDR and SFDVKD. CDR3 region: CATSDQGQAYNEQFF. The CDR3 bases are TGTGCCACCAGTGACCAGGGACAAGCCTACAATGAGCAGTTCTTC.

This clonotype was observed many times. This rearrangement joins TRBV5-1 to TRBJ2-7; D is ambiguous. Germline assignment: CDR1 SGHRS and CDR2 YFSETQ. With 2 bases removed from V and 3 bases from J, the gap between germline ends came to 9 bases. This CDR3 spans 13 amino acids. The DNA of the CDR3 is TGCGCCAGCAGCTTTCTAATAGACTACGAGCAGTACTTC. It yields the protein CASSFLIDYEQYF.

The chain joins TRBV30 to TRBJ2-1, with 8 nucleotides matching TRBD1. This CDR3 is 15 amino acids long. With 5 bases clipped from V and 8 bases from J, the junction kept 14 bases outside the gene matches. From germline, CDR1 is GTSNPN and CDR2 SVGIG (reference sequence). CDR3 protein: CAWGTGTGVVYEQFF. The DNA for the CDR3 is TGTGCCTGGGGGACCGGGACAGGAGTTGTCTATGAGCAGTTCTTC.

The J gene is TRBJ2-7, the V gene TRBV29-1, with 8 bases identical to TRBD1. The CDR3 has 15 amino acids. V lost 4 bases to trimming and J lost 2 bases; unmatched junction nucleotides: 10. Germline V gene data show CDR1 as SQVTM and CDR2 as ANQGSEA. CDR3 loop: CSVVVLSTGAYEQYF. For the CDR3, the DNA is TGCAGCGTTGTGGTCCTCTCGACAGGGGCCTACGAGCAGTACTTC.

Only a few counts were recorded for this clonotype. The V call is TRBV12-3 or TRBV12-4, the J call TRBJ2-1; a possible D gene is TRBD2 (5 bases). The length of the CDR3 is 10 residues. The V end was cut by 6 bases, the J end by 12 bases, with 9 bases between. The CDR3 loop is CASSRTRQFF. The CDR3, as DNA: TGTGCCAGCAGCCGTACTAGGCAGTTCTTC.

This clonotype was observed a few times. Possible read error: a much larger clone is one base away. V and J are TRBV7-2 and TRBJ2-7; D uncertain. V shed 5 bases and J shed 2 bases, with 4 bases lying between them. Germline CDR1 is SGHTA and CDR2 is FQGNSA. The CDR3 is 11 residues long. CDR3 sequence: CASSRAYEQYF. Here the CDR3 DNA reads TGTGCCAGCAGCCGGGCCTACGAGCAGTACTTC.

This clonotype was seen a handful of times. This chain uses TRBV7-6 with TRBJ2-4, with TRBD2 as a possible D gene (5 bases). Germline V lookup: CDR1 SGHVS, CDR2 FNYEAQ. With 5 bases removed from V and 9 bases from J, the gap between germline ends came to 20 bases. The CDR3 extends over 15 amino acids. In nucleotides, the CDR3 is TGTGCCAGCAGCCCAGCACTAGGCGGCTTCGCCATTCAGTACTTC. As protein: CASSPALGGFAIQYF.

In this sample, this clonotype turned up a few times. The chain joins TRBV4-1 to TRBJ1-1, with 9 bases that match TRBD1. Trimming removed 1 base from V and 10 bases from J; junction bases left unmatched: 10. Germline lookup yields CDR1 MGHRA and CDR2 YSYEKL. CDR3 length equals 15 residues. In DNA, the CDR3 is TGCGCCAGCAGCCAAGCCCGTCCCGGGACAGGGAGAGCTTTCTTT. It encodes CASSQARPGTGRAFF.

The table lists this clonotype with a few counts. The V gene is TRBV7-4, the J gene TRBJ1-4; TRBD1 is a possible D gene (5 bases). Per germline, CDR1 SGHVT and CDR2 SQSDAQ. The V end was cut by 3 bases, the J end by 4 bases, with 18 bases between. CDR3 length: 17 amino acids. In DNA, the CDR3 is TGTGCCAGCAGCTTGGCCCCCCGGACACGGATTAATGAAAAACTGTTTTTT. Its protein is CASSLAPRTRINEKLFF.

The chain couples TRBV5-1 to TRBJ2-1; possibly TRBD1 for D (6 bases). CDR3 length equals 15 residues. Trimming stripped 2 bases from V and 4 bases from J, with 13 bases between. CDR1 is SGHRS, CDR2 YFSETQ, per germline. This chain's CDR3 is CASSFPPGQYNEQFF. The CDR3 DNA reads as TGCGCCAGCAGCTTCCCCCCTGGACAGTACAATGAGCAGTTCTTC.

V usage is TRBV20-1 and J usage is TRBJ2-3; TRBD2 aligns across 14 bases. The CDR3 sequence is 15 residues long. The ends lost 6 bases at V and 6 bases at J; junction bases unmatched: 8. Per germline, CDR1 DFQATT and CDR2 SNEGSKA (reference sequence). The CDR3: CSARTSGGPADTQYF. DNA of the CDR3: TGCAGTGCGAGGACTAGCGGGGGGCCCGCGGATACGCAGTATTTT.

The CDR3 here is CASSRGASGGAYEQYF. DNA of the CDR3: TGCGCCAGCAGCCGTGGAGCTAGCGGGGGGGCCTACGAGCAGTACTTC. The chain employs TRBV4-1 and TRBJ2-7; 12 bases fit TRBD2. The CDR3 spans 16 residues. The germline gives CDR1 MGHRA, CDR2 YSYEKL. V shed 4 bases and J 2 bases; nucleotides not matched to a gene: 6.

This clonotype occurred a few times. This chain uses TRBV12-3 or TRBV12-4 with TRBJ2-7; 9 nucleotides agree with TRBD1. This CDR3 spans 15 amino acids. J lost 3 bases, V lost 6 bases, and 9 bases had no gene match. The CDR3 loop is CASRLTGQGIYEQYF. The CDR3 region has the DNA TGTGCCAGCAGACTTACGGGACAGGGAATCTACGAGCAGTACTTC.

The rearrangement links TRBV25-1 to TRBJ2-1, with TRBD2 matching 8 bases. V was pared by 4 bases and J by 5 bases, with 7 bases of the junction left unmatched. The germline V gene has CDR1 MGHDK and CDR2 SYGVNS. CDR3 length equals 15 residues. As DNA, the CDR3 is TGTGCCAGCAGTGCCGGCGGGGGGCTGGACAATGAGCAGTTCTTC. Its protein is CASSAGGGLDNEQFF.

This clonotype was observed a few times. V gene TRBV15 combines with J gene TRBJ2-3; D is possibly TRBD2 (7 bases). Germline V gene data show CDR1 as LNHNV and CDR2 as YYDKDF (reference sequence). CDR3 size: 14 residues. Between the trimmed V and J ends, which lost 10 bases and 2 bases, there was a span of 16 bases. DNA of the CDR3: TGTGCCATTACGGGGGGCGGGATCACAGATACGCAGTATTTT. Residues: CAITGGGITDTQYF. Using reference TRBV15 and TRBJ2-3 for the parts outside the CDR3, the full variable domain is DAMVIQNPRYQVTQFGKPVTLSCSQTLNHNVMYWYQQKSSQAPKLLFHYYDKDFNNEADTPDNFQSRRPNTSFCFLDIRSPGLGDTAMYLCAITGGGITDTQYFGPGTRLTVL.

V gene TRBV7-8 combines with J gene TRBJ2-7; D could derive from TRBD1 or TRBD2 (5 bases each). The ends were cut back, 1 base at V and 2 bases at J, with 24 bases in the middle. Germline lookup yields CDR1 SGHVS and CDR2 FQNEAQ. The CDR3 runs to 19 residues. The DNA for the CDR3 is TGTGCCAGCAGCTTAGTCAGTTCGGGTGTAGAGGGGTTCACCTACGAGCAGTACTTC. As protein: CASSLVSSGVEGFTYEQYF.

The rearrangement links TRBV4-3 to TRBJ2-5, with a weak D call TRBD1 (5 bases). V was pared by 4 bases and J by 5 bases, with 17 bases between. This CDR3 contains 15 residues. The germline CDR1 and CDR2 sequences are LGHNA and YSLEER. CDR3 in DNA: TGCGCCAGCAGCCGCTCACCCAGGGTATCGGAGACCCAGTACTTC. Translated, it gives CASSRSPRVSETQYF.

V and J are TRBV4-3 and TRBJ2-1; 12 nucleotides match TRBD2. Trimming at V came to 0 bases and at J to 13 bases, leaving 4 bases not matched to a gene. CDR3 length: 14 amino acids. Germline CDR1 reads LGHNA; CDR2 reads YSLEER. The CDR3 sequence is CASSQEASGRAQFF. The CDR3, as DNA: TGCGCCAGCAGCCAAGAGGCTAGCGGGAGGGCCCAGTTCTTC.

J is TRBJ2-2 and V is TRBV3-1; D is possibly TRBD1 (5 bases). This CDR3 region has 13 residues. Germline values: CDR1 LGHDT, CDR2 YNNKEL (reference sequence). V lost 1 base and J 8 bases, leaving 8 bases between the germline ends. The CDR3 DNA reads TGTGCCAGCAGCCAAGGGCAGGGAGGGGAGCTGTTTTTT. Protein sequence: CASSQGQGGELFF.

This clonotype was seen ten or more times. The CDR3 loop reads CASTQGETQYF. The CDR3 coding sequence is TGTGCCAGCACCCAGGGGGAGACCCAGTACTTC. V usage is TRBV12-3 or TRBV12-4 and J usage is TRBJ2-5; possible D gene TRBD1, 6 bases. The CDR3 length is 11 residues. Trimming stripped 7 bases from V and 5 bases from J, with 8 bases between.

This chain connects TRBV2 to TRBJ2-5; possible D gene TRBD1, 6 bases. The V end was cut by 6 bases, the J end by 5 bases, with 16 bases between. CDR1 and CDR2 (germline): SNHLY, FYNNEI. The CDR3 sequence is 14 residues long. For the CDR3, the DNA is TGTGCCAGCAGGGGGTACTTGGGGGCGGAGACCCAGTACTTC. It yields the protein CASRGYLGAETQYF. Drawing the rest from reference TRBV2 and TRBJ2-5, the complete variable domain is EPEVTQTPSHQVTQMGQEVILRCVPISNHLYFYWYRQILGQKVEFLVSFYNNEISEKSEIFDDQFSVERPDGSNFTLKIRSTKLEDSAMYFCASRGYLGAETQYFGPGTRLLVL.

There are a few counts of this clonotype. The V call is TRBV9, the J call TRBJ2-3; no clear D. Trimming cost V 0 bases and J 5 bases, with 7 bases left between them. There are 13 residues in the CDR3. CDR1 and CDR2 from the germline V gene are SGDLS and YYNGEE. The CDR3 loop is CASSVDEIDTQYF. CDR3 bases: TGTGCCAGCAGCGTAGATGAGATAGATACGCAGTATTTT.

In its sample, this clonotype was seen a few times. The chain is built from TRBV18 and TRBJ2-1, with 9 nucleotides matching TRBD2. This CDR3 has 16 amino acids. J was trimmed by 8 bases and V by 2 bases; bases with no gene match: 10. Germline V CDR1 and CDR2: KGHSH, LQKENI. Written as DNA, the CDR3 is TGTGCCAGCTCACCAAACGCGGGAGGGCCCTTCGATGAGCAGTTCTTC. Translation: CASSPNAGGPFDEQFF.

The chain combines TRBV5-6 with TRBJ2-7; a possible D gene is TRBD1 (5 bases). The CDR3 contains 14 residues. Germline CDR1 SGHDT, CDR2 YYEEEE. V lost 0 bases and J lost 4, with 11 bases in between. The CDR3 is CASSLGTGRYEQYF. The CDR3 nucleotides are TGTGCCAGCAGCTTGGGCACAGGAAGATACGAGCAGTACTTC. Together with reference TRBV5-6 and TRBJ2-7, the CDR3 gives the full variable domain: DAGVTQSPTHLIKTRGQQVTLRCSPKSGHDTVSWYQQALGQGPQFIFQYYEEEERQRGNFPDRFSGHQFPNYSSELNVNALLLGDSALYLCASSLGTGRYEQYFGPGTRLTVT.

This clonotype was seen a few times. V and J are TRBV20-1 and TRBJ2-2; 14 bases match TRBD2. CDR1 and CDR2 from the germline V gene are DFQATT and SNEGSKA (reference sequence). The CDR3 runs 16 residues. V shed 5 bases, J shed 4 bases, and the junction held 6 bases outside the gene matches. CDR3 protein: CSALPTSGGGTGELFF. In DNA, the CDR3 is TGCAGTGCTCTTCCGACTAGCGGGGGGGGCACCGGGGAGCTGTTTTTT.

The gene calls are TRBV11-2 and TRBJ2-3; 8 nucleotides match TRBD1. Per the germline V gene, CDR1 is SGHAT and CDR2 is FQNNGV. J was trimmed by 3 bases and V by 10 bases; bases with no gene match: 9. The CDR3 has 14 residues. The CDR3 region is CATLDREITDTQYF. In DNA, the CDR3 is TGTGCCACCTTGGACAGGGAGATAACAGATACGCAGTATTTT.

The J gene is TRBJ1-1, the V gene TRBV5-1; weak D call: TRBD1 (5 bases). V was trimmed by 3 bases and J by 0 bases, leaving 6 bases between them. This CDR3 spans 13 amino acids. CDR1 is SGHRS, CDR2 YFSETQ, per germline. This chain's CDR3 is CASSWDVNTEAFF. The CDR3 nucleotides are TGCGCCAGCAGCTGGGACGTGAACACTGAAGCTTTCTTT.

V and J are TRBV9 and TRBJ2-3, with TRBD2 identical over 9 bases. The CDR3 totals 15 residues. Losses at the gene ends were 2 bases for V and 4 bases for J; bases not matched to a gene: 5. Germline V gene lookup returns CDR1 SGDLS and CDR2 YYNGEE. CDR3: CASSVPGGGADTQYF. DNA for the CDR3: TGTGCCAGCAGCGTCCCCGGCGGGGGGGCAGATACGCAGTATTTT.

This clonotype was observed a few times. The chain links TRBV5-4 to TRBJ2-3; 7 nucleotides agree with TRBD1. Germline V gene data show CDR1 as SGHNT and CDR2 as YYREEE (reference sequence). The trim removed 2 bases at V and 6 bases at J, leaving 9 bases unmatched. There are 15 residues in the CDR3. DNA of the CDR3: TGTGCCAGCAGCTTCCCTGGGACAGAGGTGGATACGCAGTATTTT. Protein sequence: CASSFPGTEVDTQYF.

In this sample, this clonotype turned up a few times. The gene calls are TRBV12-3 or TRBV12-4 and TRBJ1-1; 9 bases fit TRBD1. The CDR3 length is 15 residues. Losses at the gene ends were 6 bases for V and 2 bases for J; bases not matched to a gene: 7. CDR3 DNA sequence: TGTGCCAGCAGCCCAAGACAGGGGGGCAACACTGAAGCTTTCTTT. Translated: CASSPRQGGNTEAFF.